This T cell receptor (beta chain) was identified during a study of control samples from healthy donors and cancer patients. The table came from immunoSEQ multiplex PCR; TCRdb's copy has only in-frame clones and leaves some out. The sample lists some 120,000 clones; 80% to 90% were seen once. The CDR3 loop spans 14 amino acids. V was shortened by 5 bases and J by 11 bases, with 21 bases between the two germline ends. Germline CDR1 reads MDHEN; CDR2 reads SYDVKM. The TCR originated in a man aged 60-69 years in good health. The sample was blood. This chain connects TRBV28 to TRBJ1-1; D unresolved. CDR3 sequence: CASSHTQIRVRAFF. CDR3 nucleotide sequence: TGTGCCAGCAGTCATACGCAGATCCGGGTCAGGGCTTTCTTT.